This record concerns one T cell receptor beta chain sequence. This clone appeared a few times. Its antigen has not been determined. Base qualities are missing; no much larger clone stands one base away. Taken from cysteine to phenylalanine, the CDR3 has 15 residues. Of the read, only the CDR3 DNA is kept; its 45 bases are in frame from base 1. The germline V gene encodes CDR1 MNHNS and CDR2 SASEGT. Between the V and J ends, shortened by 7 bases and 4 bases respectively, the junction contains 19 bases. The Qiagen DNeasy kit was used to extract genomic DNA from unsorted PBMCs and from the negatively selected CD4+ and CD8+ fractions. Using primers that anneal to V and J segments, immunoSEQ multiplex PCR amplified the TCR beta CDR3 regions. A synthetic immune receptor repertoire was used to minimize amplification bias, and any residual bias was removed computationally once sequencing was done. The source study handled its data this way. Repertoire diversity was quantified as the Shannon entropy index using custom Python scripts. Unsorted, CD4+ and CD8+ repertoires were analyzed separately, except in combined analyses where CD4+ and CD8+ sequences were merged in silico. A clone was considered expanded if an increase in frequency of at least 2-fold after treatment relative to C1D1 was found, and a pseudocount of 0.5 was applied to clones undetected at baseline. Clones with 0 or 1 copy at C1D1 were defined as singleton clones, while clones with 2 or more copies were defined as non-singleton clones. Clones expanded in unsorted samples were annotated as CD4+, CD8+ or unknown by matching protein sequences in sorted samples from the same patient. Wilcoxon tests on paired samples were used to test changes in diversity from C1D1 to C4D1. This immuneACCESS table, as held by TCRdb, lists in-frame sequences with V and J called but not all clones. Of the missing ones, under half trace to an unresolved V gene in checked studies; the others have no known cause. V and J calls and clone size follow that table, whereas D and trimming were derived from the DNA. The table for this sample lists 60,000 to 75,000 clones; about 92% of them were counted only once. The ten top clones hold about 8.8% of the sample.

This sample stems from a study of PD-1 blockade in classical Hodgkin lymphoma (dated by TCRdb to 2018 to 2021). In the study overall: Nivolumab dosing was 3 mg/kg intravenously every 2 weeks, continuing until either disease progression or unacceptable toxicity. To define a peripheral blood immune signature of response to PD-1 blockade in classical Hodgkin lymphoma, the study combined TCR beta sequencing with CyTOF. Here is what the overall study found, with its caveats: Trial patients with a complete response had baseline diversity similar to that of newly diagnosed patients, while partial responders and progressors had significantly lower diversity. A significant rise by C4D1 was seen in CD4+ but not CD8+ TCR diversity (p=0.0027 vs p=0.16), with the rise being most apparent in complete responders (p=0.02). Lower diversity was observed in patients in whom nivolumab was started less than 1 year after ASCT, and these patients were excluded from later analyses so that confounding by immune reconstitution would be avoided. The study was limited to a single clinical trial cohort, and causes of repertoire differences, possibly disease activity or prior therapy, remained undefined. Baseline TCR diversity was reported as lower in newly diagnosed patients than in healthy donors, and lower still in relapsed/refractory patients.

Read against the paper, the sample's time point label means: cycle 1 day 1 (C1D1), immediately before nivolumab initiation. All trial patients had relapsed after autologous stem cell transplantation, with cohorts A, B and C differing in prior brentuximab vedotin exposure. The trial cohort comprised 60 or so patients with relapsed/refractory classical Hodgkin lymphoma whose best overall responses were complete response, partial response or progressive disease. Single-agent nivolumab was administered to trial patients in the multi-cohort phase II CheckMate 205 trial. Best overall response was determined by an independent review committee according to the 2007 International Working Group response criteria. Trial PBMCs were obtained immediately prior to nivolumab initiation (C1D1) and on therapy at cycle 2 day 1 and cycle 4 day 1. Peripheral blood was collected in 8 mL Vacutainer Cell Preparation Tubes, from which PBMCs were isolated by centrifugation and then cryopreserved.

The specimen was peripheral blood mononuclear cells (PBMCs), collected at baseline. This sequence uses TRBV6-1 and TRBJ2-5; the best D guess is TRBD2, with 7 bases matching. The source of this sequence is a human donor with classical Hodgkin lymphoma. The DNA sequence is as follows: TGTGCCAGCAAAAAGCGGGACACGCCACTAGAGACCCAGTACTTC. Its protein reads: CASKKRDTPLETQYF.